This is a list of T cell receptor beta chains from one sample in a study of cytotoxic CD8 clonotypes in ibrutinib-treated CLL. The method was immunoSEQ multiplex PCR; TCRdb's version includes in-frame clones alone and lacks a portion of them. This sample carries approximately 200,000 clones, approximately 72% of them seen once, and the ten largest clones take 13%. Source: PBMCs, taken after 24 months of ibrutinib treatment. The receptor source for this set is a human donor with chronic lymphocytic leukemia. CDR3s include the opening cysteine and the closing phenylalanine or tryptophan. The D gene is left open where the match is weak. Size is omitted from some rows. Given values are once, few, many or a class for expanded clones.

j_call v_call d_call clone_size cdr3_aa cdr3_nt
TRBJ2-7 TRBV28 . . CASSWTVTAYEQYF TGTGCCAGCAGTTGGACTGTGACCGCCTACGAGCAGTACTTC
TRBJ2-1 TRBV11-2 . . CASSPSWRAHNEQFF TGTGCCAGCAGCCCCAGCTGGAGGGCCCACAATGAGCAGTTCTTC
TRBJ2-1 TRBV7-2 TRBD2 . CASSPRLAGGRNEQFF TGTGCCAGCAGCCCACGACTAGCGGGAGGGCGGAATGAGCAGTTCTTC
TRBJ1-1 TRBV10-3 . . CAISEWRDTEAFF TGTGCCATCAGTGAGTGGAGGGACACTGAAGCTTTCTTT
TRBJ1-2 TRBV25-1 . few CASSDLGRGYTF TGTGCCAGCAGTGATTTAGGGAGAGGCTACACCTTC
TRBJ2-1 TRBV29-1 TRBD2 . CSVAGAPSGLSYNEQFF TGCAGCGTAGCCGGGGCACCTAGCGGTCTTTCCTACAATGAGCAGTTCTTC
TRBJ2-1 TRBV18 . . CASSPLTDSSYNEQFF TGTGCCAGCTCACCACTGACGGATAGCTCCTACAATGAGCAGTTCTTC
TRBJ2-3 TRBV7-6 TRBD2 . CASSLPLAGDRDTQYF TGTGCCAGCAGCTTACCCCTAGCGGGAGATAGGGATACGCAGTATTTT
TRBJ1-2 TRBV28 . . CASSLTAANYGYTF TGTGCCAGCAGTTTGACAGCCGCTAACTATGGCTACACCTTC
TRBJ2-3 TRBV25-1 TRBD2 . CASSLAGTDTQYF TGTGCCAGCAGTCTAGCGGGCACAGATACGCAGTATTTT
TRBJ2-1 TRBV27 TRBD2 few CASSTQLAGGSYNEQFF TGTGCCAGCAGTACCCAACTAGCGGGAGGTTCCTACAATGAGCAGTTCTTC
TRBJ2-2 TRBV10-2 . . CASSPTANTGELFF TGCGCCAGCAGTCCTACAGCGAACACCGGGGAGCTGTTTTTT
TRBJ2-1 TRBV7-2 . . CASSLAVEQFF TGTGCCAGCAGCTTAGCGGTTGAGCAGTTCTTC
TRBJ2-7 TRBV5-6 . . CASSLELDPREQYF TGTGCCAGCAGCTTGGAGTTAGACCCGCGCGAGCAGTACTTC
TRBJ2-2 TRBV30 . . CAWRGPDGTTNTGELFF TGTGCCTGGAGGGGTCCGGACGGAACAACGAACACCGGGGAGCTGTTTTTT
TRBJ2-3 TRBV2 TRBD2 . CASSALAGGTDTQYF TGTGCCAGCAGCGCTCTAGCGGGAGGCACAGATACGCAGTATTTT
TRBJ1-4 TRBV25-1 . . CASSSLGGGIGEKLFF TGTGCCAGCAGTTCATTGGGGGGGGGTATCGGTGAAAAACTGTTTTTT
TRBJ1-2 TRBV27 TRBD1 . CASSPGQIYGYTF TGTGCCAGCAGCCCGGGACAGATCTATGGCTACACCTTC